This TCR beta chain was profiled in a study of blood T cell repertoires in COVID-19. The CDR3 consists of 13 residues. Trimming removed 3 bases at V and 12 bases at J, with 15 bases between. CDR1 and CDR2 (germline): SGHTA, FQGTGA. Here immunoSEQ multiplex PCR was the method, and the copy in TCRdb shows in-frame clones only, minus some. The sample contains 330,000 or so clones, approximately 91% of which appear only once. Sequences were obtained from PBMCs or T cells enriched from blood (not recorded which). This TCR was recovered from a woman aged 25 to 45 who had been exposed to COVID-19. This chain joins TRBV7-3 and TRBJ2-1; perhaps TRBD2 as D (6 bases). CDR3 in DNA: TGTGCCAGCAGCTTTCCGGGGGTGCATGGGCAGTTCTTC. Translation: CASSFPGVHGQFF.